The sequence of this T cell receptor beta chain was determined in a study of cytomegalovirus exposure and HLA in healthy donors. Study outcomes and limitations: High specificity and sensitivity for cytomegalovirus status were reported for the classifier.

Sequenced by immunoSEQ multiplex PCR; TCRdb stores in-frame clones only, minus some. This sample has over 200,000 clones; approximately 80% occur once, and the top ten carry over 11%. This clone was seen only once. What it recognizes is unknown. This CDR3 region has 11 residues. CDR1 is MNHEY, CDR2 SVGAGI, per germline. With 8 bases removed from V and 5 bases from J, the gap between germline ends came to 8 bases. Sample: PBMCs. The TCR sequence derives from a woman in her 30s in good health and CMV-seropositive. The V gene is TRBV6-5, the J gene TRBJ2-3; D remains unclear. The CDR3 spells CASGELDTQYF. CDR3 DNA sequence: TGTGCCAGCGGGGAACTAGATACGCAGTATTTT.